The sequence of this TCR beta chain was determined in a study of blood T cell repertoires in COVID-19. The V and J ends lost 5 bases and 5 bases respectively, with 16 bases between them. Per the germline V gene, CDR1 is MNHEY and CDR2 is SMNVEV (reference sequence). The CDR3 totals 14 residues. Data came from immunoSEQ multiplex PCR; TCRdb stores just in-frame clones and leaves some out. The data show 230,000 or so clones, around 80% seen once. This clonotype originated in a man between 35 and 55 years old who had recovered from COVID-19. Sequencing input: peripheral blood. The gene calls are TRBV27 and TRBJ2-7, with TRBD1 as a possible D gene (5 bases). The CDR3 DNA reads as TGTGCCAGCAGTCGAACAGGTACCCGGGACGAGCAGTACTTC. Translated: CASSRTGTRDEQYF.